The next 17 T cell receptor beta chains were all read from a single sample in a study of blood T cell repertoires in COVID-19. Measured with immunoSEQ multiplex PCR; TCRdb has only the in-frame clones, and not every one. There are some 200,000 clones in the sample; 88% occur only once, and approximately 6% lies in the top ten. The sample comprised peripheral blood. These receptors originate from a man aged 40-55 years with active or convalescent COVID-19.

This chain joins TRBV6-6 and TRBJ2-7; 10 nucleotides agree with TRBD2. V gave up 5 bases and J gave up 2 bases; unmatched junction bases: 18. The germline V gene encodes CDR1 MNHNY and CDR2 SVGAGI (reference sequence). The CDR3 is 19 amino acids. CDR3 in DNA: TGTGCCAGCAGTCTAAAAGGGGGAACCGGACTAGCGGAAACCTACGAGCAGTACTTC. Protein: CASSLKGGTGLAETYEQYF.

This chain joins TRBV5-4 and TRBJ2-6; 8 nucleotides line up with TRBD1. Germline-derived CDR1 and CDR2 are SGHNT and YYREEE (reference sequence). The CDR3 length is 17 residues. V was clipped by 3 bases and J by 1 base; unmatched bases: 6. The CDR3 nucleotides are TGTGCCAGCAGCTCCGGGACAGGACCATCTGGGGCCAACGTCCTGACTTTC. This gives the protein CASSSGTGPSGANVLTF.

This sequence joins TRBV10-3 and TRBJ2-1, with TRBD2 as a possible D gene (6 bases). Germline V gives CDR1 ENHRY, CDR2 SYGVKD. V lost 4 bases and J 6 bases, leaving 10 bases between the germline ends. This CDR3 region has 13 residues. The CDR3 DNA follows: TGTGCCATCAGTGGGGGGGTTGGCAATGAGCAGTTCTTC. Residues: CAISGGVGNEQFF.

The V call is TRBV21-1, the J call TRBJ1-3; the table's D call TRBD1 went unverified against the DNA. TRBV21-1 is an annotated pseudogene. The CDR3 is made up of 15 amino acids. CDR3 sequence reads: CASTTTASSGNTIYF. The CDR3 bases are TGTGCCAGCACCACGACAGCATCCTCTGGAAACACCATATATTTT.

V gene TRBV7-9 combines with J gene TRBJ1-2; 8 bases are a match to TRBD1. V shed 5 bases, J shed 3 bases, and the junction held 14 bases outside the gene matches. The germline CDR1 and CDR2 sequences are SEHNR and FQNEAQ (reference sequence). The CDR3 totals 17 residues. The CDR3 loop reads CASSALHSSGGDYGYTF. CDR3 bases: TGTGCCAGCAGCGCACTTCACTCGTCAGGGGGCGACTATGGCTACACCTTC. Full variable domain (remainder filled in from reference TRBV7-9 and TRBJ1-2): DTGVSQNPRHKITKRGQNVTFRCDPISEHNRLYWYRQTLGQGPEFLTYFQNEAQLEKSRLLSDRFSAERPKGSFSTLEIQRTEQGDSAMYLCASSALHSSGGDYGYTFGSGTRLTVV.

This clone was seen just once. This chain joins TRBV2 and TRBJ1-1, with D possibly TRBD1 on 5 matching bases. V dropped 8 bases and J dropped 5 bases, with 21 bases sitting between them. CDR1 is SNHLY and CDR2 is FYNNEI in the germline V gene. The CDR3 covers 15 residues. The CDR3 bases are TGTGCCAGCTCCGGGGGACTCGCTGCCAGGACTGAAGCTTTCTTT. Translating gives CASSGGLAARTEAFF. Full variable domain (missing parts from reference TRBV2 and TRBJ1-1): EPEVTQTPSHQVTQMGQEVILRCVPISNHLYFYWYRQILGQKVEFLVSFYNNEISEKSEIFDDQFSVERPDGSNFTLKIRSTKLEDSAMYFCASSGGLAARTEAFFGQGTRLTVV.

V gene TRBV11-3 combines with J gene TRBJ2-7; D unclear. Trimming shortened V by 5 bases and J by 8 bases, and 13 bases separated the two germline ends. Germline V CDR1 and CDR2: SGHNT, YENEEA. This CDR3 is 12 amino acids long. The CDR3 protein is CASSLRQSQQYF. The CDR3 region has the DNA TGTGCCAGCAGCCTTAGACAATCTCAGCAGTACTTC.

The chain is built from TRBV5-6 and TRBJ2-7; D perhaps matches TRBD1 (5 bases). Trimming removed 0 bases at V and 2 bases at J, with 15 bases between. The CDR3 loop spans 16 amino acids. Germline values: CDR1 SGHDT, CDR2 YYEEEE. The CDR3 protein is CASSLAMIVTAYEQYF. The CDR3 DNA follows: TGTGCCAGCAGCTTGGCCATGATTGTGACAGCCTACGAGCAGTACTTC.

This clone appeared a single time. Written as DNA, the CDR3 is TGTGCCAGCAGTGAATGGCTAGCGGGAGGAGAGACCCAGTACTTC. This encodes CASSEWLAGGETQYF. The chain is built from TRBV25-1 and TRBJ2-5; 11 bases line up with TRBD2. V shed 1 base, J shed 4 bases, and the junction held 2 bases outside the gene matches. The CDR3 is 15 residues long. Germline V gene lookup returns CDR1 MGHDK and CDR2 SYGVNS.

The gene calls are TRBV6-1 and TRBJ1-4; 7 bases are a match to TRBD1. Trimming cost V 5 bases and J 12 bases; bases outside gene matches: 12. Germline V gene data show CDR1 as MNHNS and CDR2 as SASEGT. The CDR3 length is 14 residues. Here the CDR3 reads CASSFQGVAGELFF. As DNA, the CDR3 is TGTGCCAGCAGTTTCCAGGGGGTTGCAGGGGAACTGTTTTTT.

The chain uses TRBV13 and TRBJ1-1; TRBD1 aligns across 8 bases. Per the germline V gene, CDR1 is PRHDT and CDR2 is FYEKMQ (reference sequence). The CDR3 has 13 residues. The V gene end was trimmed by 5 bases and the J gene end by 6 bases; junction bases not matched to a gene: 5. The CDR3 protein is CASSPDRGAEAFF. CDR3 DNA: TGTGCCAGCAGCCCTGACAGGGGCGCTGAAGCTTTCTTT.

The chain couples TRBV10-2 to TRBJ2-1; 10 bases match TRBD2. The V and J ends lost 2 bases and 9 bases, in that order; junction bases with no gene match: 4. Germline CDR1 reads WSHSY; CDR2 reads SAAADI. The CDR3 is 14 amino acids. The CDR3 reads CASSESGRASEQFF. In DNA, the CDR3 is TGCGCCAGCAGTGAGAGCGGGAGGGCCTCTGAGCAGTTCTTC.

CDR3 nucleotide sequence: TGCGCCAGCAGCCAAGACCGGGACATCTCCTACGAGCAGTACTTC. Translation: CASSQDRDISYEQYF. The chain joins TRBV4-1 to TRBJ2-7, with D possibly matching TRBD1 (6 bases). V lost 0 bases, J lost 0 bases, and 9 bases lay in between. CDR1 is MGHRA, CDR2 YSYEKL, per germline. CDR3 size: 15 residues.

The chain joins TRBV5-1 to TRBJ2-7, with TRBD2 matching over 7 bases. CDR3 length: 14 residues. V lost 4 bases to trimming and J lost 3 bases; unmatched junction nucleotides: 7. The germline CDR1 and CDR2 sequences are SGHRS and YFSETQ. The CDR3 DNA reads TGCGCCAGCAGCCTCGGACTAGGGAACTACGAGCAGTACTTC. It specifies CASSLGLGNYEQYF.

The V call is TRBV5-6, the J call TRBJ1-6; D possibly corresponds to TRBD1 (5 bases). CDR3 size: 15 residues. Germline V lookup: CDR1 SGHDT, CDR2 YYEEEE. V dropped 3 bases and J dropped 8 bases, with 15 bases sitting between them. In DNA, the CDR3 is TGTGCCAGCAGCTGGGGCCGTGGGGTTGATTCACCCCTCCACTTT. The encoded protein is CASSWGRGVDSPLHF.

The rearrangement joins TRBV9 to TRBJ2-2, with TRBD2 identical over 12 bases. J lost 5 bases, V lost 9 bases, and 11 bases had no gene match. In germline, CDR1 is SGDLS, CDR2 YYNGEE. CDR3 size: 16 residues. The CDR3 sequence: CATTSRLAGETGELFF. The CDR3 DNA reads TGTGCCACCACATCAAGACTAGCGGGGGAGACCGGGGAGCTGTTTTTT.

In nucleotides, the CDR3 is TGTGCCAGCACGGGTGCTAGCGGCTCCTCCTACGAGCAGTACTTC. It codes for CASTGASGSSYEQYF. V and J are TRBV28 and TRBJ2-7; 7 bases are shared with TRBD2. Germline V gene lookup returns CDR1 MDHEN and CDR2 SYDVKM. The CDR3 extends over 15 amino acids. The ends lost 7 bases at V and 0 bases at J; junction bases unmatched: 9. The complete variable domain, with remaining parts taken from reference TRBV28 and TRBJ2-7, reads DVKVTQSSRYLVKRTGEKVFLECVQDMDHENMFWYRQDPGLGLRLIYFSYDVKMKEKGDIPEGYSVSREKKERFSLILESASTNQTSMYLCASTGASGSSYEQYFGPGTRLTVT.